This T cell receptor (beta chain) appears in the sequencing data of a study of T cell responses to AZD1222 COVID-19 vaccine. Overall study results and limits: Repertoire samples came only from after the peak T cell response. Rises in breadth and depth of Spike-specific TCRs came after two AZD1222 doses. The donor group comprised mostly white British people and more females; the analysis possibly underestimated clonal diversity. The CD4 TCRs associated with vaccination extended across spike and predominated at 160-218 and 743-854.

The V gene end was trimmed by 2 bases and the J gene end by 3 bases; junction bases not matched to a gene: 5. In germline, CDR1 is SGHTA, CDR2 FQGTGA. This CDR3 spans 16 amino acids. Clones were read by immunoSEQ multiplex PCR, and TCRdb kept only the in-frame ones, dropping some. The data show 150,000 to 170,000 clones, roughly 90% seen once. Of note for this clone: The antigen is unknown.

The receptor comes from an adult in good health. The specimen comprised peripheral blood, sampled on day 0 of AZD1222 vaccination. V and J are TRBV7-3 and TRBJ2-5; 11 nucleotides line up with TRBD2. The CDR3 region has the DNA TGTGCCAGCAGCTTAGGAGTTAGCGGGGGGGAAGAGACCCAGTACTTC. It is translated as CASSLGVSGGEETQYF.